The TCR beta chain under discussion was sequenced for a study of CD8 T cells in ankylosing spondylitis. Findings and limits, study-wide: Prior literature has documented some motif variants in synovial fluid and blood from reactive arthritis. Seemingly characteristic of ankylosing spondylitis blood was a TCR beta motif consisting of about 8 highly homologous variants.

This clonotype showed up many times. Its antigen is as yet unknown. Using its own MiXCR run on the 5' RACE reads, TCRdb lists one record per CDR3 protein. The table shows 500,000 or so distinct CDR3 sequences, with about 5% occurring only once. Germline lookup yields CDR1 LGHDT and CDR2 YNNKEL (reference sequence). V was pared by 1 base and J by 0 bases, with 9 bases between. CDR3 length: 15 residues. The sequence came from a male donor with ankylosing spondylitis. The J gene is TRBJ1-1, the V gene TRBV3-1; D is undetermined. The sequenced sample consisted of blood, either unsorted or a sorted T cell fraction (not recorded which). CDR3 sequence reads: CASSQGALLNTEAFF. DNA for the CDR3: TGTGCCAGCAGCCAAGGAGCGCTTCTGAACACTGAAGCTTTCTTT.